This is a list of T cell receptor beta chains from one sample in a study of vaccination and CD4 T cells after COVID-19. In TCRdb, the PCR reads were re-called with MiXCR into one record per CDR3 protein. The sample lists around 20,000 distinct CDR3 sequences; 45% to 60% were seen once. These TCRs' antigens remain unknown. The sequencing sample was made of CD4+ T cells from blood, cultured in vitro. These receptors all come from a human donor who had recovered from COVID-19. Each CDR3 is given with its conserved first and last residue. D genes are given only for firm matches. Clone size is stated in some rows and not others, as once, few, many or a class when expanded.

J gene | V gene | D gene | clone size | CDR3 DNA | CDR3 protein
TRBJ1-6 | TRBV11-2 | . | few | TGTGCCAGCAGTAAATGGGGTTCCTATAATTCACCCCTCCACTTT | CASSKWGSYNSPLHF
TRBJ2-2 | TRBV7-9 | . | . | TGTGCCAGCAGCTTATCTGGCGGAGGGGCCGGGGAGCTGTTTTTT | CASSLSGGGAGELFF
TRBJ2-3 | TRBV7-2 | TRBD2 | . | TGTGCCAGCAGCTTAGGAGCAGCGGGAGGGCCGACAGATACGCAGTATTTT | CASSLGAAGGPTDTQYF
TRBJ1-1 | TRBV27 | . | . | TGTGCCAGCAGTTATCGGGGGATGGGCACTGAAGCTTTCTTT | CASSYRGMGTEAFF
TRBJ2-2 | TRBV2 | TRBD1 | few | TGTGCCAGCAGTGGTCGGACAGGGGAAGGGGAGCTGTTTTTT | CASSGRTGEGELFF
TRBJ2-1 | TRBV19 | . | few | TGTGCCAGTAGTATAGACAGGTGGACCTACAATGAGCAGTTCTTC | CASSIDRWTYNEQFF
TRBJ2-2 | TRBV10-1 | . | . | TGCGCCAGCTCGAGGCAGGGCACCGGGGAGCTGTTTTTT | CASSRQGTGELFF
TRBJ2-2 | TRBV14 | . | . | TGTGCCAGCAGCCAAGTAAAAAACACCGGGGAGCTGTTTTTT | CASSQVKNTGELFF
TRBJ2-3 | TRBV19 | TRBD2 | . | TGTGCCAGTAGTATGTCTAGCGGGAGGGGTCGCACAGATACGCAGTATTTT | CASSMSSGRGRTDTQYF
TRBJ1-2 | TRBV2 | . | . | TGTGCCACCCCAAGGGCCAACTATGGCTACACCTTC | CATPRANYGYTF
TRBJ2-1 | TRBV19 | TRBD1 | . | TGTGCCAGTAGTTCGCCAGGACAGGACTACAATGAGCAGTTCTTC | CASSSPGQDYNEQFF
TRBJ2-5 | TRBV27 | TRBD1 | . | TGTGCCAGCTCGAGGGTGGGACAGCGTCAAGAGACCCAGTACTTC | CASSRVGQRQETQYF
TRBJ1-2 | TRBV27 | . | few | TGTGCCAGCAGTTCGGCAGATAACTATGGCTACACCTTC | CASSSADNYGYTF
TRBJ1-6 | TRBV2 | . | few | TGTGCCAGCACCCTACGGGCAGGGAGGGATTCACCCCTCCACTTT | CASTLRAGRDSPLHF
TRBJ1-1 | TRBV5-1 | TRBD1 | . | TGCGCCAGCAGCCCAGCCGGGACAGGGGGCGAAGCTTTCTTT | CASSPAGTGGEAFF
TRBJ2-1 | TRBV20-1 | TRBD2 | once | TGCAGTGCCGTGAGAGGGCTAGCGGGAGACAATGAGCAGTTCTTC | CSAVRGLAGDNEQFF
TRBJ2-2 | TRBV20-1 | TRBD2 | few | TGCAGTGCTCAACCGAGAGCGGGAAGGGACACCGGGGAGCTGTTTTTT | CSAQPRAGRDTGELFF
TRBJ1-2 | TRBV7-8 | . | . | TGTGCCAGCAGCTTAGCAGAGACAGGTGGCTACACCTTC | CASSLAETGGYTF
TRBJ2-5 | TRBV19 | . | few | TGTGCCAGTAGTATTGGGGCCGTTCAAGAGACCCAGTACTTC | CASSIGAVQETQYF
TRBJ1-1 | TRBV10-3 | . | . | TGTGCCATCAAAGGGTCCAGCCCGGGCAGGGGCACTGAAGCTTTCTTT | CAIKGSSPGRGTEAFF
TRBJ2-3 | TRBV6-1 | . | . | TGTGCCAGCTCAAGGGCGGATGGAGATACGCAGTATTTT | CASSRADGDTQYF
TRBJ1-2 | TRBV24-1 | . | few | TGTGCCACCAGTGACCTCACAAGCCGGTATGGCTACACCTTC | CATSDLTSRYGYTF
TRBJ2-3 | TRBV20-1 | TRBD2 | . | TGCAGTGCTAGTCATTCGGGAGGGGTTACAGATACGCAGTATTTT | CSASHSGGVTDTQYF
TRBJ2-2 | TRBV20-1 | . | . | TGCAGCGTATTTAACACCGGGGAGCTGTTTTTT | CSVFNTGELFF
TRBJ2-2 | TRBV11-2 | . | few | TGTGCCAGCAGCTCATTTAGGGGAAACACCGGGGAGCTGTTTTTT | CASSSFRGNTGELFF
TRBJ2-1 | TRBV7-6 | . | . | TGTGCCAGCAGCTTGGGGCGTAACAATGAGCAGTTCTTC | CASSLGRNNEQFF
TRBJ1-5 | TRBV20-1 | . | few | TGCAGTGCTAGACCCCAGGATCAGCCCCAGCATTTT | CSARPQDQPQHF
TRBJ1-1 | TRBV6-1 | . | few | TGTGCCAGCAGCTCCCCTAAGGGACTGAACACTGAAGCTTTCTTT | CASSSPKGLNTEAFF
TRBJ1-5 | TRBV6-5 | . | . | TGTGCCAGCAGTTACTTAGGGGATCAGCCCCAGCATTTT | CASSYLGDQPQHF
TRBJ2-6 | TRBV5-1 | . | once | TGCGCCAGCAGCTCCCGGTTCCTAAGCTCTGGGGCCAACGTCCTGACTTTC | CASSSRFLSSGANVLTF
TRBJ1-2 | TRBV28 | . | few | TGTGCCAGCAGTTCCCGATTCAATGGCTACACCTTC | CASSSRFNGYTF
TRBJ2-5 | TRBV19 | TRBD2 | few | TGTGCCACTTCGGGACTAGTCGTGGGGAAGCTCGGGGAGACCCAGTACTTC | CATSGLVVGKLGETQYF
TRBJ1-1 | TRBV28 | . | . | TGTGCCAGCACTTTAGGATACCGAAGCACTGAAGCTTTCTTT | CASTLGYRSTEAFF
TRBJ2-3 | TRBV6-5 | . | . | TGTGCCAGCAGTTACGTGGCGGGATGGGGTACTAGCACAGATACGCAGTATTTT | CASSYVAGWGTSTDTQYF
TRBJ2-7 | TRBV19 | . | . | TGTGCCAGTAGTAACGCGCGCTACGAGCAGTACTTC | CASSNARYEQYF
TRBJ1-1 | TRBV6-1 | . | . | TGTGCCAGCAGTGATGGGGGCCTCGGGACGCCAAGGGCTTTCTTT | CASSDGGLGTPRAFF
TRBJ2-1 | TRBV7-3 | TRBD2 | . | TGTGCCAGCAGCTTACAGGGCGGGAGTGGGAATGAGCAGTTCTTC | CASSLQGGSGNEQFF
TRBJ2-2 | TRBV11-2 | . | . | TGTGCCAGCAGTGACTCGAACACCGGGGAGCTGTTTTTT | CASSDSNTGELFF
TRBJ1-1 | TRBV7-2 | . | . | TGTGCCAGCAGCTTCCCGAAGGGGAACACTGAAGCTTTCTTT | CASSFPKGNTEAFF
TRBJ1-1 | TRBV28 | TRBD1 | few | TGTGCCAGCAGTCTGATAGGGGGCAGGACTGAAGCTTTCTTT | CASSLIGGRTEAFF
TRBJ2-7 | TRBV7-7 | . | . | TGTGCTAGCAGCAGAGGACCCAGCTCCTACGAGCAGTACTTC | CASSRGPSSYEQYF
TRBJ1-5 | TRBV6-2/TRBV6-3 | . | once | TGTGCCAGCAGTTACTCGGGGGGGGGTCAGCCCCAGCATTTT | CASSYSGGGQPQHF
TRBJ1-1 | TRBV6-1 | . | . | TGTGCCAGCAGTGATAGCGTCCAGGGGAACACTGAAGCTTTCTTT | CASSDSVQGNTEAFF
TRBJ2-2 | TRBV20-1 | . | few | TGCAGTGCTAGGTCCGGGGACCCCTCGAACACCGGGGAGCTGTTTTTT | CSARSGDPSNTGELFF
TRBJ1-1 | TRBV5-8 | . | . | TGTGCCAGCAGCCCCGGGCTAACTCGGAACACTGAAGCTTTCTTT | CASSPGLTRNTEAFF
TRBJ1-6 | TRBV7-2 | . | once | TGTGCCAGCAGCTTAGCGGGTTTACCCCTCCACTTT | CASSLAGLPLHF
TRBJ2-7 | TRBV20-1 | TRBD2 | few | TGCAGTGCTAGGCCGGTAGCGGGAGTAACCTACGAGCAGTACTTC | CSARPVAGVTYEQYF
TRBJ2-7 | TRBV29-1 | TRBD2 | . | TGCAGCGTGGCGGTACTAGCGGGCTCCTACGAGCAGTACTTC | CSVAVLAGSYEQYF
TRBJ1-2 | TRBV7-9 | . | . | TGTGCCAGCAGCCGGGACCTTTCGCGGGGTGGCTACACCTTC | CASSRDLSRGGYTF
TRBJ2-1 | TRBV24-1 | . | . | TGTGCCACCAGTGACTCGAGCACCCTACTAGGAATCTACAATGAGCAGTTCTTC | CATSDSSTLLGIYNEQFF
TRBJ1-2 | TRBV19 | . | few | TGTGCCAGTAGCACCAGTCCGGGCCAAACACAACGCTATGGCTACACCTTC | CASSTSPGQTQRYGYTF
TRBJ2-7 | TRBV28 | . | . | TGTGCCAGCAGTTTAGACGGGGGTGTCTCTCCCTACGAGCAGTACTTC | CASSLDGGVSPYEQYF
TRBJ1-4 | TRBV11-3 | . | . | TGTGCCAGCTCCTACGAGGTTGAGGAAAAACTGTTTTTT | CASSYEVEEKLFF